This record concerns one T cell receptor beta chain sequence. This clone was detected only a few times. It lacks a known antigen. No qualities accompany the bases; no much larger clone lies one base away. As encoded in the germline V gene, CDR1 is MNHEY while CDR2 is SVGAGI. The V end gives up 5 bases and the J end 11 bases, leaving 8 bases in the junction not matched to a gene. Reading from cysteine to phenylalanine, the CDR3 counts 15 amino acids. The DNA shown is the 45-base CDR3, in frame from base 1. The source of the sample is a study of blood T cell repertoires in COVID-19 (dated by TCRdb to 2020 to 2021). Background on the whole study: Samples from collaborators originated in the United States, Italy and Spain and spanned both the acute and convalescent phases of COVID-19. The material from the prospective study consisted of cDNA or gDNA derived from T cells, B-cell-depleted T cells, or PBMCs. Where available, HLA class I and class II types were obtained from metadata supplied by the sample provider rather than from assay-based typing. The samples were drawn from the first 160 participants of the ongoing ImmuneRACE study and from 950 to 1,500 subjects provided by 6 global collaborators. Deeply sampled blood TCRbeta repertoires from subjects exposed to, actively infected with, or recovered from COVID-19 were included in the dataset. The repertoires were released in a freely available public database meant as a resource for research on the immune response to SARS-CoV-2. Nearly every sample came with metadata listing a de-identified subject ID, COVID-19 status, age in years and sex.

Beyond this particular receptor, the publication reports: The quantity of clinical and demographic metadata differed by source and by participant and was supplied without curation.

In the prospective study, participants were about 18 to 89 years old, resided in fewer than 25 geographic areas of the United States, and were enrolled through a virtual design. Cohort assignment in the prospective study relied on participant-reported clinical history from a screening survey and a study questionnaire. ImmuneRACE Cohort 3 recovered participants were defined by two consecutive negative NP/OP PCR tests, healthcare professional clearance, or symptom resolution. Each participant in the prospective study had whole blood, serum and a nasopharyngeal or oropharyngeal swab collected by mobile phlebotomists. Participants in the prospective study had the option to provide additional blood draws and questionnaires over a roughly 2-month period. Before DNA extraction, blood samples from the prospective study were shipped at room temperature or frozen. TCRbeta CDR3 regions were amplified from genomic DNA by means of the immunoSEQ Assay, a bias-controlled multiplex PCR. In the authors' own workflow: The number of nucleated cells in each sample was estimated by amplification of reference gene primers within the assay. To quantify the absolute abundance of each unique TCRbeta CDR3 rearrangement, sequence reads were collapsed and filtered. For each sample, productive Simpson clonality was calculated as the square root of Simpson's diversity index across productive rearrangements. Not all clones reach the TCRdb copy of this immuneACCESS table, which keeps in-frame sequences only. Checked studies attribute under half of the gap to unresolved V genes and leave the rest unexplained. Clonal size and the V and J genes are those of that table, whereas D and trimming came from the DNA. The sample records 150,000 to 200,000 clones, roughly 82% of which are singletons. Together, the top ten hold about 15% of the sample.

The V gene is TRBV6-5 and the J gene is TRBJ1-6; the junction holds 11 bases that match TRBD1. This sequence originates from a man aged 50-59 years who had recovered from COVID-19. What was sequenced was PBMCs or T cells enriched from blood (not recorded which). The encoded CDR3 is CASSKRDRGLAPLHF. The nucleotide sequence reads as follows: TGTGCCAGCAGTAAACGGGACAGGGGGTTGGCACCCCTCCACTTT.